The source of this TCR beta chain is a study of blood T cell repertoires in COVID-19. Study-wide background: The United States, Italy and Spain supplied acute and convalescent COVID-19 samples. T cells, B-cell-depleted T cells, or PBMCs provided the cDNA or gDNA that served as material.

J gave up 7 bases and V 2 bases, and 6 bases lay outside the gene matches. This CDR3 is 15 amino acids long. The germline V gene encodes CDR1 LGHNA and CDR2 YNFKEQ. Authors' processing steps: The authors estimated nucleated cell counts from reference gene primer amplification. Here immunoSEQ multiplex PCR was the method, and the copy in TCRdb shows in-frame clones only, minus some. V, J and clone size reflect that table, while D and trimming were determined from the DNA. Of tens of thousands of clones listed, 75% to 80% are singletons. The V and J genes are TRBV4-2 and TRBJ1-5, with 9 positions matching TRBD1. The origin of this receptor is a human donor in a cohort sampled during active COVID-19. The sample was peripheral blood. CDR3 nucleotides: TGTGCCAGCAGCCAACAAGACAGGGGGGAACAGCCCCAGCATTTT. Its protein is CASSQQDRGEQPQHF.